Shown below are 14 T cell receptor beta chains from a single sample sequenced in a study of cytomegalovirus exposure and HLA in healthy donors. The PCR was carried out with 60 Vbeta primers and 13 Jbeta primers. TCRdb's copy holds only in-frame clones and misses some; the assay was immunoSEQ multiplex PCR. The table has some 120,000 clones, approximately 68% seen once; the top ten hold roughly 1.5%. Source material: PBMCs. All receptors come from a man aged 30-40 years in good health and CMV-seropositive.

The chain joins TRBV27 to TRBJ2-5; TRBD2 matches at 16 bases. CDR3 size: 17 residues. Germline CDR1 reads MNHEY; CDR2 reads SMNVEV (reference sequence). V was clipped by 10 bases and J by 5 bases; unmatched bases: 13. DNA for the CDR3: TGTGCCACCCCGGGAGGGACTAGCGGGAGGGCGTGGGAGACCCAGTACTTC. This codes for CATPGGTSGRAWETQYF.

This sequence joins TRBV5-5 and TRBJ2-5; D remains ambiguous. The CDR3 is 13 amino acids. Germline CDR1 and CDR2: SGHKS and YYEKEE (reference sequence). V lost 0 bases to trimming and J lost 7 bases, with 10 bases between them. The DNA of the CDR3 is TGTGCCAGCAGCTTGGACTCTATTGTGACCCAGTACTTC. It yields the protein CASSLDSIVTQYF.

The chain recombines TRBV18 with TRBJ1-1; TRBD1 aligns across 7 bases. CDR1 and CDR2 (germline): KGHSH, LQKENI. J gave up 1 base and V 2 bases, and 4 bases lay outside the gene matches. This CDR3 has 15 residues. The CDR3 DNA reads TGTGCCAGCTCACCAGGACAGGTGCCGAACACTGAAGCTTTCTTT. This sequence encodes CASSPGQVPNTEAFF.

The chain couples TRBV25-1 to TRBJ2-1; maybe TRBD2 (6 bases). V dropped 11 bases and J dropped 9 bases, with 11 bases sitting between them. Germline V gene sequence: CDR1 MGHDK, CDR2 SYGVNS. This CDR3 contains 10 residues. The CDR3 sequence: CAWGGAEQFF. Written as DNA, the CDR3 is TGTGCCTGGGGCGGGGCTGAGCAGTTCTTC.

The CDR3 nucleotides are TGTGCCAGCAGTTCCGGGACCCAGGGGGTCCATGGCTACACCTTC. Protein: CASSSGTQGVHGYTF. The chain joins TRBV28 to TRBJ1-2, with 7 bases fitting TRBD1. From germline, CDR1 is MDHEN and CDR2 SYDVKM. The CDR3 runs 15 residues. V lost 4 bases and J lost 6; bases outside the gene matches: 11.

The genes are TRBV10-2 and TRBJ2-2; 13 nucleotides match TRBD2. This CDR3 is 14 amino acids long. CDR1 is WSHSY and CDR2 is SAAADI in the germline V gene. J gave up 5 bases and V 9 bases, and 3 bases lay outside the gene matches. CDR3 sequence (DNA): TGCGCCAGGGGGACTAGCGGGGAAACCGGGGAGCTGTTTTTT. The encoded protein is CARGTSGETGELFF.

J is TRBJ2-1 and V is TRBV9; 7 bases match TRBD2. The CDR3 covers 14 residues. V was pared by 2 bases and J by 3 bases, with 2 bases of the junction left unmatched. The germline gives CDR1 SGDLS, CDR2 YYNGEE. The CDR3 loop is CASSVGGIYNEQFF. CDR3 in DNA: TGTGCCAGCAGCGTGGGGGGGATCTACAATGAGCAGTTCTTC.

By proportion, this clone is medium-sized. The chain employs TRBV4-3 and TRBJ2-1; 8 bases are shared with TRBD1. Germline V lookup: CDR1 LGHNA, CDR2 YSLEER. CDR3 size: 15 residues. V shed 4 bases and J 7 bases; nucleotides not matched to a gene: 9. The CDR3 region is CASSPFGQGENEQFF. CDR3 in DNA: TGCGCCAGCAGCCCCTTTGGACAGGGAGAGAATGAGCAGTTCTTC.

The chain carries TRBV7-6 and TRBJ1-4; D ambiguous. The CDR3 has 16 amino acids. V was shortened by 0 bases and J by 4 bases, with 12 bases between the two germline ends. The germline gives CDR1 SGHVS, CDR2 FNYEAQ. The CDR3 here is CASSLARGGINEKLFF. The CDR3 DNA reads as TGTGCCAGCAGCTTAGCGCGTGGAGGAATTAATGAAAAACTGTTTTTT.

The CDR3 DNA is TGTGCCGGCGGGATCTACTATGGCTACACCTTC. Translation gives CAGGIYYGYTF. This chain joins TRBV30 and TRBJ1-2, with D unresolved. CDR3 size: 11 residues. V was cut by 8 bases and J by 3 bases, with 10 bases left in between. The germline gives CDR1 GTSNPN, CDR2 SVGIG (reference sequence).

In its sample, this clone was seen once. V usage is TRBV28 and J usage is TRBJ1-5; weak D call: TRBD1 (5 bases). V was trimmed by 6 bases and J by 4 bases, leaving 16 bases between them. The germline gives CDR1 MDHEN, CDR2 SYDVKM. CDR3 length equals 15 residues. CDR3 loop: CASSQPPGINQPQHF. As DNA, the CDR3 is TGTGCCAGCAGCCAACCCCCAGGGATTAATCAGCCCCAGCATTTT. The variable domain in full, with the rest retrieved from reference TRBV28 and TRBJ1-5, is DVKVTQSSRYLVKRTGEKVFLECVQDMDHENMFWYRQDPGLGLRLIYFSYDVKMKEKGDIPEGYSVSREKKERFSLILESASTNQTSMYLCASSQPPGINQPQHFGDGTRLSIL.

This sequence joins TRBV10-3 and TRBJ2-4; 7 nucleotides align to TRBD2. Germline-derived CDR1 and CDR2 are ENHRY and SYGVKD. J gave up 0 bases and V 4 bases, and 3 bases lay outside the gene matches. The CDR3 length is 15 residues. The CDR3 region is CAISVGGTAKNIQYF. The CDR3 DNA is TGTGCCATCAGTGTCGGGGGGACAGCCAAAAACATTCAGTACTTC.

In DNA, the CDR3 is TGTGCCAGCAGCTTAGCGCAGGGAAAAGAGACCCAGTACTTC. The encoded protein is CASSLAQGKETQYF. This chain joins TRBV11-2 and TRBJ2-5; weak D call: TRBD1 (5 bases). V lost 1 base to trimming and J lost 3 bases, with 9 bases between them. This CDR3 region has 14 residues. Per the germline V gene, CDR1 is SGHAT and CDR2 is FQNNGV.

The chain carries TRBV29-1 and TRBJ1-2; possible D gene TRBD1, 5 bases. The germline V and J ends were trimmed by 4 bases and 8 bases, with 14 bases remaining between them. This CDR3 has 12 residues. The V gene's germline CDR1 is SQVTM and CDR2 ANQGSEA. CDR3 nucleotide sequence: TGCAGCGTTGGTGTGGGGCTGAGAGGCTACACCTTC. Protein product: CSVGVGLRGYTF.